Listed below are T cell receptor beta chains from one sample, sequenced in a study of T cell repertoires in cytomegalovirus infection. TCRdb itself ran the reads through MiXCR, one entry per CDR3 protein. The sample has around 900,000 distinct CDR3 sequences; approximately 32% are singletons. Their target antigens are unknown. Sequencing used cultured CD8+ T cells from PBMCs, obtained from culture after CMV antigen stimulation. The source of these receptors is a human donor in good health (CMV status not recorded). Some clones in this sample may be carry-over from other donors' samples. The CDR3 runs from the conserved cysteine through the conserved F or W. D genes are given only for firm matches. Clone size, where shown, is once, few, many, or a class for clones that have expanded.

size: .; J: TRBJ1-1; V: TRBV12-3/TRBV12-4; D: .; CDR3: CASSLGRTVNTEAFF; DNA: TGTGCCAGCAGTTTAGGGAGGACAGTGAACACTGAAGCTTTCTTT
size: few; J: TRBJ2-5; V: TRBV27; D: .; CDR3: CASSPLGGAGGTETQYF; DNA: TGTGCCAGCAGCCCTCTTGGGGGGGCAGGGGGCACAGAGACCCAGTACTTC
size: .; J: TRBJ2-3; V: TRBV11-2; D: TRBD1; CDR3: CASSYESGGADTQYF; DNA: TGTGCCAGCAGCTATGAGTCAGGGGGAGCGGATACGCAGTATTTT
size: .; J: TRBJ1-3; V: TRBV5-6; D: TRBD1; CDR3: CASSLLPGTGSLLSGNTIYF; DNA: TGTGCCAGCAGCCTCTTGCCCGGGACAGGTTCCCTCCTCTCTGGAAACACCATATATTTT
size: few; J: TRBJ2-2; V: TRBV11-2; D: TRBD2; CDR3: CASSFGGGLTGELFF; DNA: TGTGCCAGCAGCTTTGGGGGAGGGCTCACCGGGGAGCTGTTTTTT
size: few; J: TRBJ2-3; V: TRBV19; D: TRBD2; CDR3: CASSPIREGEDTQYF; DNA: TGTGCCAGTAGCCCCATCAGGGAGGGAGAGGATACGCAGTATTTT
size: .; J: TRBJ2-1; V: TRBV3-1; D: TRBD2; CDR3: CASSPSGENEQFF; DNA: TGTGCCAGCAGCCCCAGCGGGGAGAATGAGCAGTTCTTC
size: few; J: TRBJ2-6; V: TRBV19; D: .; CDR3: CASSIARANVLTF; DNA: TGTGCCAGTAGTATCGCGAGGGCCAACGTCCTGACTTTC
size: few; J: TRBJ1-4; V: TRBV7-2; D: TRBD1; CDR3: CASSPRTGAGVSEKLFF; DNA: TGTGCCAGCAGCCCCAGGACAGGGGCCGGAGTTAGTGAAAAACTGTTTTTT
size: .; J: TRBJ2-2; V: TRBV24-1; D: .; CDR3: CATSDRDRNTGELFF; DNA: TGTGCCACCAGTGACCGAGACAGGAACACCGGGGAGCTGTTTTTT
size: .; J: TRBJ1-2; V: TRBV2; D: TRBD1; CDR3: CASSEMDREDYGYTF; DNA: TGTGCCAGCAGTGAAATGGACAGGGAGGACTATGGCTACACCTTC
size: .; J: TRBJ1-2; V: TRBV15; D: .; CDR3: CATSRDLTGNGDGYTF; DNA: TGTGCCACCAGCAGGGACCTTACAGGGAACGGTGATGGCTACACCTTC
size: .; J: TRBJ1-2; V: TRBV12-3/TRBV12-4; D: .; CDR3: CANSRAENYGYTF; DNA: TGTGCCAACAGTCGGGCAGAGAACTATGGCTACACCTTC